This T cell receptor (beta chain) was profiled in a study of blood T cell repertoires in COVID-19. Looking at the study overall: From T cells, B-cell-depleted T cells, or PBMCs came the material, which was cDNA or gDNA.

Germline assignment: CDR1 GTSNPN and CDR2 SVGIG (reference sequence). V lost 7 bases to trimming and J lost 6 bases, with 10 bases between them. CDR3 length: 11 residues. Method: immunoSEQ multiplex PCR; TCRdb's copy keeps in-frame clones and lacks some. The sample has fewer than 650,000 clones, roughly nine tenths seen once. The sample was peripheral blood. The receptor comes from a woman aged 50 to 60 with COVID-19, enrolled during active disease. The chain is built from TRBV30 and TRBJ2-1; TRBD2 is a possible D gene (6 bases). The CDR3 DNA reads as TGTGCCTCCGCGGGGTTCAATGAGCAGTTCTTC. As protein: CASAGFNEQFF.